This T cell receptor beta chain was obtained from a study of cytomegalovirus exposure and HLA in healthy donors. Broader study findings: As a later analysis showed, a missense DCLRE1C variant was linked to trimming of TCR beta V- and J-genes. Common viral pathogens seemed, in a later analysis, to connect with several of the most significant clusters.

Comment on this clone: As yet, its antigen is unknown.

The V end lost 1 base, the J end lost 7 bases, and 13 bases lay between the germline ends. Germline CDR1 and CDR2: SGHVS and FQNEAQ. The CDR3 length is 14 residues. PCR was performed using 60 Vbeta and 13 Jbeta primers. This table comes from immunoSEQ multiplex PCR, and its TCRdb copy is limited to in-frame clones, with some not included. The sample includes approximately 180,000 clones, 70% to 90% seen only once; the top ten take more than 4%. This clonotype was sampled from a girl aged 10 to 17 in good health and CMV-seropositive. The chain has TRBV7-8 and TRBJ2-5; maybe TRBD1 (5 bases). The source material was PBMCs. CDR3 sequence (DNA): TGTGCCAGCAGCTTAGACAGGCCCAAAGGGACCCAGTACTTC. It specifies CASSLDRPKGTQYF.